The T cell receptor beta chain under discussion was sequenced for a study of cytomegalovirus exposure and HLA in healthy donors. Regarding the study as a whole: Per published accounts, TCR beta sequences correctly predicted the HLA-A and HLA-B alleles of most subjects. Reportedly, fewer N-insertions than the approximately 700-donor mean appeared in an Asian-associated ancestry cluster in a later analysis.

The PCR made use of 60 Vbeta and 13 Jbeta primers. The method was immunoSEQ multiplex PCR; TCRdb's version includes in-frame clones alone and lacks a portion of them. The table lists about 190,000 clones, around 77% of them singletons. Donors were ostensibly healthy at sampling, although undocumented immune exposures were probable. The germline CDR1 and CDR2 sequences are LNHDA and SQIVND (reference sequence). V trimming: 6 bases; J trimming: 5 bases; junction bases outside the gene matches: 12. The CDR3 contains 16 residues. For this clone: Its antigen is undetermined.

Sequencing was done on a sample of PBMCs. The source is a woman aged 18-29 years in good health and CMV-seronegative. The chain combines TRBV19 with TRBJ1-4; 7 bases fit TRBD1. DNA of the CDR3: TGTGCCAGTAGCCTAACAAGGGGACAGCGAAATGAAAAACTGTTTTTT. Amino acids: CASSLTRGQRNEKLFF. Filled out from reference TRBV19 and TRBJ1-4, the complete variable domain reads DGGITQSPKYLFRKEGQNVTLSCEQNLNHDAMYWYRQDPGQGLRLIYYSQIVNDFQKGDIAEGYSVSREKKESFPLTVTSAQKNPTAFYLCASSLTRGQRNEKLFFGSGTQLSVL.